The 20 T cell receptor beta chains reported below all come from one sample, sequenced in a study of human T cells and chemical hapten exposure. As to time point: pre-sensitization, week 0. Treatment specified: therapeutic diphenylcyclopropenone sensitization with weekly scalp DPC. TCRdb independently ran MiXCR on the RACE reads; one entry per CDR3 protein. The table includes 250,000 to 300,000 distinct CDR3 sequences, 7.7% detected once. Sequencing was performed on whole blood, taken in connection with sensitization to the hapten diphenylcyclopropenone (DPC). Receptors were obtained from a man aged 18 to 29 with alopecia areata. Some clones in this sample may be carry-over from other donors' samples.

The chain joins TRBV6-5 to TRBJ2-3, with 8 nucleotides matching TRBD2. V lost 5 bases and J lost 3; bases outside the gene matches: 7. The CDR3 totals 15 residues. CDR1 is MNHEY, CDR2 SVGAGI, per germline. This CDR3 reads CASSARGGRTDTQYF. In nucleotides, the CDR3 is TGTGCCAGCAGTGCCCGGGGGGGTCGGACAGATACGCAGTATTTT.

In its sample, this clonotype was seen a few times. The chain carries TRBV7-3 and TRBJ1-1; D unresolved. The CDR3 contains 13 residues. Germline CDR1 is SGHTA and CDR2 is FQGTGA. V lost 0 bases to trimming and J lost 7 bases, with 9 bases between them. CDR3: CASSLTGRGEAFF. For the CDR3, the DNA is TGTGCCAGCAGCTTAACAGGGAGAGGTGAAGCTTTCTTT.

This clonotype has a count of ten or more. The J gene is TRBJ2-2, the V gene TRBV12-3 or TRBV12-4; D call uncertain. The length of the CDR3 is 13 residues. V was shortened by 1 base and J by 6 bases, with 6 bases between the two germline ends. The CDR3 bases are TGTGCCAGCAGTTTAGGCTTTGCCGGGGAGCTGTTTTTT. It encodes CASSLGFAGELFF.

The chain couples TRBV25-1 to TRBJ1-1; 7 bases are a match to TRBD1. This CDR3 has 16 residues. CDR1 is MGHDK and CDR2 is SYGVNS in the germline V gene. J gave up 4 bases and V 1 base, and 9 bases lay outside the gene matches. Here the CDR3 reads CASSELVGGAITEAFF. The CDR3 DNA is TGTGCCAGCAGTGAATTGGTAGGGGGCGCGATCACTGAAGCTTTCTTT.

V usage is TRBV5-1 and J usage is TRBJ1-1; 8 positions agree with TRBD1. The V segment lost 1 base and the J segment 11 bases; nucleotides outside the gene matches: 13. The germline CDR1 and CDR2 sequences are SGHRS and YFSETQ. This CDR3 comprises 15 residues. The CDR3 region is CASSLSVRGPATAFF. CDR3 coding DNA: TGCGCCAGCAGCTTGTCGGTCAGGGGGCCGGCTACGGCTTTCTTT.

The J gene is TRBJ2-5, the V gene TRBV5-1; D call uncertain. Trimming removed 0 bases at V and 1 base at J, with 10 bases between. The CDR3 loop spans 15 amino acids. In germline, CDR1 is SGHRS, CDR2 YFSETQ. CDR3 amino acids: CASSLDPGPQETQYF. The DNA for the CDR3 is TGCGCCAGCAGCTTGGATCCAGGACCCCAAGAGACCCAGTACTTC.

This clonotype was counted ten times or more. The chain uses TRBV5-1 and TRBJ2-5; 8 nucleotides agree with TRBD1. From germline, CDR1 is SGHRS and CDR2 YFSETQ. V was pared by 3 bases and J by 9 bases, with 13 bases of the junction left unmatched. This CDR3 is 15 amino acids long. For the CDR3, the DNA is TGCGCCAGCAGCTCTGGACAGGGCCGAGATGGGGCCCAGTACTTC. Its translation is CASSSGQGRDGAQYF.

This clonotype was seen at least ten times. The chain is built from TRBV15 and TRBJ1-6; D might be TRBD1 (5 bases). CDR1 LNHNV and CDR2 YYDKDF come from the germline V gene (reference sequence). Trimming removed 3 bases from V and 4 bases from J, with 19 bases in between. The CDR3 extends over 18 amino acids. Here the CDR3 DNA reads TGTGCCACCAGCAGGGGACCGGTCTCTAACGATTATAATTCACCCCTCCACTTT. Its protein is CATSRGPVSNDYNSPLHF.

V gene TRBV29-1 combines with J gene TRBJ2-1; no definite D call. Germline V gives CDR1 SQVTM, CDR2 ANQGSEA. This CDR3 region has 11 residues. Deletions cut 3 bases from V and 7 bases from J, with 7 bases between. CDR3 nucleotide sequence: TGCAGCGTTGATTTCGGGAATGAGCAGTTCTTC. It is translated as CSVDFGNEQFF.

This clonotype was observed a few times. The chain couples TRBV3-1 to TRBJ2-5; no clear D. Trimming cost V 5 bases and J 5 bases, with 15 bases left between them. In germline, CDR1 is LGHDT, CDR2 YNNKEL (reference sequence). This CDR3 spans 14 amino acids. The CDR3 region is CASSYWALRETQYF. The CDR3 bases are TGTGCCAGCAGCTACTGGGCCCTGCGGGAGACCCAGTACTTC.

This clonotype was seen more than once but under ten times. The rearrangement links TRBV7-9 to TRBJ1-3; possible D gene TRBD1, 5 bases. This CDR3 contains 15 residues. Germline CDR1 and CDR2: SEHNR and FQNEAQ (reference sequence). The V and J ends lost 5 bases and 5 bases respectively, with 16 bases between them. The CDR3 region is CASSVMTEERNTIYF. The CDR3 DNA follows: TGTGCCAGCAGCGTTATGACAGAGGAAAGAAACACCATATATTTT.

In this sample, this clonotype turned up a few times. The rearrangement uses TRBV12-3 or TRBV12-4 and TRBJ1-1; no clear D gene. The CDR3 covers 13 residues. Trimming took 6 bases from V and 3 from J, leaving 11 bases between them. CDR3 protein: CASSAGRYTEAFF. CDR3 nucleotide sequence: TGTGCCAGCAGCGCGGGTAGGTACACTGAAGCTTTCTTT.

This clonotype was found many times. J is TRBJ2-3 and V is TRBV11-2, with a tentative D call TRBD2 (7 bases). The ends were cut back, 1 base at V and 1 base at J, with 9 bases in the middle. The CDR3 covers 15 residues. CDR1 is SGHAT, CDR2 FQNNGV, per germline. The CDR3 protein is CASSLGRGRTDTQYF. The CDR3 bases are TGTGCCAGCAGCTTAGGGCGGGGGCGCACAGATACGCAGTATTTT. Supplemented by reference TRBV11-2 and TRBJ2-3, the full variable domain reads EAGVAQSPRYKIIEKRQSVAFWCNPISGHATLYWYQQILGQGPKLLIQFQNNGVVDDSQLPKDRFSAERLKGVDSTLKIQPAKLEDSAVYLCASSLGRGRTDTQYFGPGTRLTVL.

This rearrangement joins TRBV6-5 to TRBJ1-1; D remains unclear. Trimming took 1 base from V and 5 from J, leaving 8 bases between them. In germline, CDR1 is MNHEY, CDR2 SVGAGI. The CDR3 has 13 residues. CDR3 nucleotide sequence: TGTGCCAGCAGTTACTACTTACATACTGAAGCTTTCTTT. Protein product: CASSYYLHTEAFF.

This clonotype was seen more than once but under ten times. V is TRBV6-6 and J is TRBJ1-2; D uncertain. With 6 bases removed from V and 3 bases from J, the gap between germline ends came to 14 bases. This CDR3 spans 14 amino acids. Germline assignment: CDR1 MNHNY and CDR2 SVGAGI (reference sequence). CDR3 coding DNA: TGTGCCAGCAGAACCTATCGGTTCGACTATGGCTACACCTTC. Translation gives CASRTYRFDYGYTF.

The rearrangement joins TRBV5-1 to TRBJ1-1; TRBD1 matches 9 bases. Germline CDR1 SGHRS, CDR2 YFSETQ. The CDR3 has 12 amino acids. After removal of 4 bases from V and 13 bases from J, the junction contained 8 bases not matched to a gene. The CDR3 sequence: CASSGDRVRNFF. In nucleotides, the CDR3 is TGCGCCAGCAGCGGGGACAGGGTGAGGAATTTCTTT.

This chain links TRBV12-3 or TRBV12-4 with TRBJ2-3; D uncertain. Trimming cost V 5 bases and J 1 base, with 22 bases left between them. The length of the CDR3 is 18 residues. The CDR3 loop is CASSPTVELFKGTDTQYF. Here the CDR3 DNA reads TGTGCCAGCAGTCCCACAGTAGAATTATTTAAAGGCACAGATACGCAGTATTTT.

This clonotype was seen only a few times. The CDR3 DNA follows: TGTGCCAGTTCCGGGGGTGAGAGTGGCTACACCTTC. The encoded protein is CASSGGESGYTF. The J gene is TRBJ1-2, the V gene TRBV27; possible D gene TRBD1, 5 bases. Trimming took off 9 bases at V and 7 bases at J, with 15 bases between the two ends. CDR1 and CDR2 from the germline V gene are MNHEY and SMNVEV (reference sequence). This CDR3 has 12 residues.

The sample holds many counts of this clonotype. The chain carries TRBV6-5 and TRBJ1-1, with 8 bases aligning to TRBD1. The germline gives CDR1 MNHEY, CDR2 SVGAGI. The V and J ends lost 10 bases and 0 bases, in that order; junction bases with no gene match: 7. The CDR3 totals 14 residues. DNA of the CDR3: TGTGCCATACGGACAGGGCGCATGAACACTGAAGCTTTCTTT. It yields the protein CAIRTGRMNTEAFF.

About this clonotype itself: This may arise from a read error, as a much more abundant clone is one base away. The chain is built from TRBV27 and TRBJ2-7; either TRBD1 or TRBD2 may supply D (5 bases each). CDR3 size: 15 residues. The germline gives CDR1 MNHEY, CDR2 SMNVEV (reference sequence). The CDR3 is CASSFKGLGAYERYV. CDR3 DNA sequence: TGTGCCAGCAGTTTTAAAGGACTTGGGGCCTACGAGCGGTACGTC.